This T cell receptor (beta chain) was recorded in a study of T cell changes during pregnancy in multiple sclerosis. Germline CDR1 reads SQVTM; CDR2 reads ANQGSEA. The CDR3 loop spans 12 amino acids. V was clipped by 8 bases and J by 4 bases, with 14 bases between them. TCRdb's copy holds only in-frame clones and misses some; the assay was immunoSEQ multiplex PCR. The sample lists 65,000 or so clones; 80% to 95% were seen once. The input for sequencing was peripheral blood, taken in the second trimester of pregnancy. The TCR sequence derives from a female donor in good health, enrolled as a control in a pregnancy study. The chain recombines TRBV29-1 with TRBJ1-2; D ambiguous. CDR3 protein: CSTTGLFYGYTF. Here the CDR3 DNA reads TGCAGCACCACTGGGCTCTTCTATGGCTACACCTTC.